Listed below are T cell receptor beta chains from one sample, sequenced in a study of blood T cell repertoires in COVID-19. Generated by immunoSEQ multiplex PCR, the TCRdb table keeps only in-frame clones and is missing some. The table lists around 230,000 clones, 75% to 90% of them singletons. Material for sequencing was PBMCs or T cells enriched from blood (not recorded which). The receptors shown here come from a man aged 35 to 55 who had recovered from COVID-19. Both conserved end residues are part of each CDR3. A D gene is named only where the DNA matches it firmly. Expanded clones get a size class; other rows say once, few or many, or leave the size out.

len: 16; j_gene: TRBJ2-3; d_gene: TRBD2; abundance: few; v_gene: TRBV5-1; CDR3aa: CASSSARGGGTDTQYF; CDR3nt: TGCGCCAGCAGCTCGGCTCGCGGGGGGGGCACAGATACGCAGTATTTT
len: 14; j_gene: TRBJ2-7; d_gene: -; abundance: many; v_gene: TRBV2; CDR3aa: CASLFGQYSYEQYF; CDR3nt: TGTGCCAGCCTTTTTGGACAGTACTCCTACGAGCAGTACTTC
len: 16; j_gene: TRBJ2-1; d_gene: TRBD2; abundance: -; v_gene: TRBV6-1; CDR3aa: CASSGGTSGTRDEQFF; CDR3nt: TGTGCCAGCAGTGGGGGGACTAGCGGGACGAGGGATGAGCAGTTCTTC
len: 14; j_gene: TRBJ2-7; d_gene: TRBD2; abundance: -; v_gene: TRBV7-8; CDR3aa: CASSLASGRAEQYF; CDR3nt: TGTGCCAGCAGCTTAGCGTCTGGGAGGGCCGAGCAGTACTTC
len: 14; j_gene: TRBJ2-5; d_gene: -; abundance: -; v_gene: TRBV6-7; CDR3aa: CASSYFRERETQYF; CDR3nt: TGTGCCAGCAGTTACTTCAGGGAACGAGAGACCCAGTACTTC
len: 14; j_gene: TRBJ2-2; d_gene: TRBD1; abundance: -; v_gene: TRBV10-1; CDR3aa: CASSAQGAVGELFF; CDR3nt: TGCGCCAGCAGTGCACAGGGGGCGGTCGGGGAGCTGTTTTTT
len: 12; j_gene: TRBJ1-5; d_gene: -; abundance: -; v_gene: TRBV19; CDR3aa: CASTFGGEPQHF; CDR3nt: TGTGCCAGTACCTTCGGAGGGGAGCCCCAGCATTTT
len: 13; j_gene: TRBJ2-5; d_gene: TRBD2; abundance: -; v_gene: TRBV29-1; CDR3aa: CSVESGGVGTQYF; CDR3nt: TGCAGCGTTGAAAGCGGGGGGGTAGGGACCCAGTACTTC
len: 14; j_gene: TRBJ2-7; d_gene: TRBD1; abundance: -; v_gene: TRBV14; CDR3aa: CASSQWTGDDEQYF; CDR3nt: TGTGCCAGCAGCCAGTGGACAGGGGACGACGAGCAGTACTTC
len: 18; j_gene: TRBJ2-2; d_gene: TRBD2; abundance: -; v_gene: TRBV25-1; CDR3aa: CASSGASGGRGNTGELFF; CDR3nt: TGTGCCAGCAGTGGGGCTAGCGGGGGCCGGGGCAACACCGGGGAGCTGTTTTTT
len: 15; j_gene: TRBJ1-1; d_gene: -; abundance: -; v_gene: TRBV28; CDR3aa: CASSFPTRPNTEAFF; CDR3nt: TGTGCCAGCAGTTTCCCGACACGACCGAACACTGAAGCTTTCTTT
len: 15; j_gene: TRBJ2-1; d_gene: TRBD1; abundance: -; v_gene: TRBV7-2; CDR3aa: CASTLQTGYTNEQFF; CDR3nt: TGTGCCAGCACCCTCCAGACAGGGTATACGAATGAGCAGTTCTTC
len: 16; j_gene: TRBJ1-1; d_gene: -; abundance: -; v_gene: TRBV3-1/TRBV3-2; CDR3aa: CASSQEGQTMNTEAFF; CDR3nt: TGTGCCAGCAGCCAAGAAGGACAAACGATGAACACTGAAGCTTTCTTT
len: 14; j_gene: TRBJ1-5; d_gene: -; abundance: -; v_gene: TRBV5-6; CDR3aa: CASSSGSFNQPQHF; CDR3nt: TGTGCCAGCAGCTCAGGCAGTTTTAATCAGCCCCAGCATTTT
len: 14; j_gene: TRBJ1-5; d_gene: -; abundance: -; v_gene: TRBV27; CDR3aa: CASSLRSSNQPQHF; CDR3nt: TGTGCCAGCAGTTTACGCAGTAGCAATCAGCCCCAGCATTTT
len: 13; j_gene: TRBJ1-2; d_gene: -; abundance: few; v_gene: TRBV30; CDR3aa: CAWSDEGSYGYTF; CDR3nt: TGTGCCTGGAGTGATGAAGGGAGCTATGGCTACACCTTC
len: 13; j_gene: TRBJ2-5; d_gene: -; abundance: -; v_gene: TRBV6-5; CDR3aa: CASSRTLRETQYF; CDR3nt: TGTGCCAGCAGTCGGACACTAAGGGAGACCCAGTACTTC
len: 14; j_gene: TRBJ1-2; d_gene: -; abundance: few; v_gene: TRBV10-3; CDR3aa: CAISEELTNYGYTF; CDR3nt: TGTGCCATCAGTGAGGAGCTGACTAACTATGGCTACACCTTC
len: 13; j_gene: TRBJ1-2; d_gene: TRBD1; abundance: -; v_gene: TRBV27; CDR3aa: CASSAGGFDGYTF; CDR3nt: TGTGCCAGCAGCGCAGGGGGCTTTGATGGCTACACCTTC
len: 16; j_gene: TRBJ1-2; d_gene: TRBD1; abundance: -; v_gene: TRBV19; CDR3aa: CASSNSLGQGPYGYTF; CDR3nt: TGTGCCAGTTCGAACTCCTTGGGACAGGGACCTTATGGCTACACCTTC